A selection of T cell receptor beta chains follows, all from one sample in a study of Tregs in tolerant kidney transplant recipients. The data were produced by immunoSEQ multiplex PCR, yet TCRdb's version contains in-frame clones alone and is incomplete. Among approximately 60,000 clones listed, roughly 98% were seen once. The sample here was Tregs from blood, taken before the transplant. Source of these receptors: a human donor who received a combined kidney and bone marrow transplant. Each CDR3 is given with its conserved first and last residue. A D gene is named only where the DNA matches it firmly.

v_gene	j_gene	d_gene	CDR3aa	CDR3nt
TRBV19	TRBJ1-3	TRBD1	CASSISGGSGNTIYF	TGTGCCAGTAGCATATCAGGGGGCTCCGGAAACACCATATATTTT
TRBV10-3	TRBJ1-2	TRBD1	CAISGPLQGAKGYYGYTF	TGTGCCATCAGTGGTCCACTACAGGGGGCAAAAGGATACTATGGCTACACCTTC
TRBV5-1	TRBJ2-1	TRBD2	CASSLVLGRGYNEQFF	TGCGCCAGCAGCTTGGTTCTTGGGCGGGGGTATAATGAGCAGTTCTTC
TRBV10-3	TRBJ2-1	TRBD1	CAISERWWQGDEQFF	TGTGCCATCAGTGAGAGGTGGTGGCAGGGGGATGAGCAGTTCTTC
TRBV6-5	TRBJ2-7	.	CASSYTSRSYEQYF	TGTGCCAGCAGTTACACTAGCCGTTCCTACGAGCAGTACTTC
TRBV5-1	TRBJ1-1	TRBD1	CASSLSPTGNTEAFF	TGCGCCAGCAGCTTATCACCGACAGGGAATACTGAAGCTTTCTTT
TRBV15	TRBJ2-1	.	CATSRGDSAYNEQFF	TGTGCCACCAGCAGAGGGGACTCGGCCTACAATGAGCAGTTCTTC
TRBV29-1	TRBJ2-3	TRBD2	CSVEAFGAGGADTQYF	TGCAGCGTTGAGGCCTTTGGAGCGGGGGGTGCAGATACGCAGTATTTT
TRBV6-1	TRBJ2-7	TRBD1	CAYRRETGDQQYF	TGTGCCTACCGTAGAGAAACAGGGGACCAGCAGTACTTC
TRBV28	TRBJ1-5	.	CASSLLRFQPQHF	TGTGCCAGCAGTTTATTACGGTTTCAGCCCCAGCATTTT
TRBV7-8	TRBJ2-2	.	CASSLSPNTGELFF	TGTGCCAGCAGCTTAAGCCCGAACACCGGGGAGCTGTTTTTT